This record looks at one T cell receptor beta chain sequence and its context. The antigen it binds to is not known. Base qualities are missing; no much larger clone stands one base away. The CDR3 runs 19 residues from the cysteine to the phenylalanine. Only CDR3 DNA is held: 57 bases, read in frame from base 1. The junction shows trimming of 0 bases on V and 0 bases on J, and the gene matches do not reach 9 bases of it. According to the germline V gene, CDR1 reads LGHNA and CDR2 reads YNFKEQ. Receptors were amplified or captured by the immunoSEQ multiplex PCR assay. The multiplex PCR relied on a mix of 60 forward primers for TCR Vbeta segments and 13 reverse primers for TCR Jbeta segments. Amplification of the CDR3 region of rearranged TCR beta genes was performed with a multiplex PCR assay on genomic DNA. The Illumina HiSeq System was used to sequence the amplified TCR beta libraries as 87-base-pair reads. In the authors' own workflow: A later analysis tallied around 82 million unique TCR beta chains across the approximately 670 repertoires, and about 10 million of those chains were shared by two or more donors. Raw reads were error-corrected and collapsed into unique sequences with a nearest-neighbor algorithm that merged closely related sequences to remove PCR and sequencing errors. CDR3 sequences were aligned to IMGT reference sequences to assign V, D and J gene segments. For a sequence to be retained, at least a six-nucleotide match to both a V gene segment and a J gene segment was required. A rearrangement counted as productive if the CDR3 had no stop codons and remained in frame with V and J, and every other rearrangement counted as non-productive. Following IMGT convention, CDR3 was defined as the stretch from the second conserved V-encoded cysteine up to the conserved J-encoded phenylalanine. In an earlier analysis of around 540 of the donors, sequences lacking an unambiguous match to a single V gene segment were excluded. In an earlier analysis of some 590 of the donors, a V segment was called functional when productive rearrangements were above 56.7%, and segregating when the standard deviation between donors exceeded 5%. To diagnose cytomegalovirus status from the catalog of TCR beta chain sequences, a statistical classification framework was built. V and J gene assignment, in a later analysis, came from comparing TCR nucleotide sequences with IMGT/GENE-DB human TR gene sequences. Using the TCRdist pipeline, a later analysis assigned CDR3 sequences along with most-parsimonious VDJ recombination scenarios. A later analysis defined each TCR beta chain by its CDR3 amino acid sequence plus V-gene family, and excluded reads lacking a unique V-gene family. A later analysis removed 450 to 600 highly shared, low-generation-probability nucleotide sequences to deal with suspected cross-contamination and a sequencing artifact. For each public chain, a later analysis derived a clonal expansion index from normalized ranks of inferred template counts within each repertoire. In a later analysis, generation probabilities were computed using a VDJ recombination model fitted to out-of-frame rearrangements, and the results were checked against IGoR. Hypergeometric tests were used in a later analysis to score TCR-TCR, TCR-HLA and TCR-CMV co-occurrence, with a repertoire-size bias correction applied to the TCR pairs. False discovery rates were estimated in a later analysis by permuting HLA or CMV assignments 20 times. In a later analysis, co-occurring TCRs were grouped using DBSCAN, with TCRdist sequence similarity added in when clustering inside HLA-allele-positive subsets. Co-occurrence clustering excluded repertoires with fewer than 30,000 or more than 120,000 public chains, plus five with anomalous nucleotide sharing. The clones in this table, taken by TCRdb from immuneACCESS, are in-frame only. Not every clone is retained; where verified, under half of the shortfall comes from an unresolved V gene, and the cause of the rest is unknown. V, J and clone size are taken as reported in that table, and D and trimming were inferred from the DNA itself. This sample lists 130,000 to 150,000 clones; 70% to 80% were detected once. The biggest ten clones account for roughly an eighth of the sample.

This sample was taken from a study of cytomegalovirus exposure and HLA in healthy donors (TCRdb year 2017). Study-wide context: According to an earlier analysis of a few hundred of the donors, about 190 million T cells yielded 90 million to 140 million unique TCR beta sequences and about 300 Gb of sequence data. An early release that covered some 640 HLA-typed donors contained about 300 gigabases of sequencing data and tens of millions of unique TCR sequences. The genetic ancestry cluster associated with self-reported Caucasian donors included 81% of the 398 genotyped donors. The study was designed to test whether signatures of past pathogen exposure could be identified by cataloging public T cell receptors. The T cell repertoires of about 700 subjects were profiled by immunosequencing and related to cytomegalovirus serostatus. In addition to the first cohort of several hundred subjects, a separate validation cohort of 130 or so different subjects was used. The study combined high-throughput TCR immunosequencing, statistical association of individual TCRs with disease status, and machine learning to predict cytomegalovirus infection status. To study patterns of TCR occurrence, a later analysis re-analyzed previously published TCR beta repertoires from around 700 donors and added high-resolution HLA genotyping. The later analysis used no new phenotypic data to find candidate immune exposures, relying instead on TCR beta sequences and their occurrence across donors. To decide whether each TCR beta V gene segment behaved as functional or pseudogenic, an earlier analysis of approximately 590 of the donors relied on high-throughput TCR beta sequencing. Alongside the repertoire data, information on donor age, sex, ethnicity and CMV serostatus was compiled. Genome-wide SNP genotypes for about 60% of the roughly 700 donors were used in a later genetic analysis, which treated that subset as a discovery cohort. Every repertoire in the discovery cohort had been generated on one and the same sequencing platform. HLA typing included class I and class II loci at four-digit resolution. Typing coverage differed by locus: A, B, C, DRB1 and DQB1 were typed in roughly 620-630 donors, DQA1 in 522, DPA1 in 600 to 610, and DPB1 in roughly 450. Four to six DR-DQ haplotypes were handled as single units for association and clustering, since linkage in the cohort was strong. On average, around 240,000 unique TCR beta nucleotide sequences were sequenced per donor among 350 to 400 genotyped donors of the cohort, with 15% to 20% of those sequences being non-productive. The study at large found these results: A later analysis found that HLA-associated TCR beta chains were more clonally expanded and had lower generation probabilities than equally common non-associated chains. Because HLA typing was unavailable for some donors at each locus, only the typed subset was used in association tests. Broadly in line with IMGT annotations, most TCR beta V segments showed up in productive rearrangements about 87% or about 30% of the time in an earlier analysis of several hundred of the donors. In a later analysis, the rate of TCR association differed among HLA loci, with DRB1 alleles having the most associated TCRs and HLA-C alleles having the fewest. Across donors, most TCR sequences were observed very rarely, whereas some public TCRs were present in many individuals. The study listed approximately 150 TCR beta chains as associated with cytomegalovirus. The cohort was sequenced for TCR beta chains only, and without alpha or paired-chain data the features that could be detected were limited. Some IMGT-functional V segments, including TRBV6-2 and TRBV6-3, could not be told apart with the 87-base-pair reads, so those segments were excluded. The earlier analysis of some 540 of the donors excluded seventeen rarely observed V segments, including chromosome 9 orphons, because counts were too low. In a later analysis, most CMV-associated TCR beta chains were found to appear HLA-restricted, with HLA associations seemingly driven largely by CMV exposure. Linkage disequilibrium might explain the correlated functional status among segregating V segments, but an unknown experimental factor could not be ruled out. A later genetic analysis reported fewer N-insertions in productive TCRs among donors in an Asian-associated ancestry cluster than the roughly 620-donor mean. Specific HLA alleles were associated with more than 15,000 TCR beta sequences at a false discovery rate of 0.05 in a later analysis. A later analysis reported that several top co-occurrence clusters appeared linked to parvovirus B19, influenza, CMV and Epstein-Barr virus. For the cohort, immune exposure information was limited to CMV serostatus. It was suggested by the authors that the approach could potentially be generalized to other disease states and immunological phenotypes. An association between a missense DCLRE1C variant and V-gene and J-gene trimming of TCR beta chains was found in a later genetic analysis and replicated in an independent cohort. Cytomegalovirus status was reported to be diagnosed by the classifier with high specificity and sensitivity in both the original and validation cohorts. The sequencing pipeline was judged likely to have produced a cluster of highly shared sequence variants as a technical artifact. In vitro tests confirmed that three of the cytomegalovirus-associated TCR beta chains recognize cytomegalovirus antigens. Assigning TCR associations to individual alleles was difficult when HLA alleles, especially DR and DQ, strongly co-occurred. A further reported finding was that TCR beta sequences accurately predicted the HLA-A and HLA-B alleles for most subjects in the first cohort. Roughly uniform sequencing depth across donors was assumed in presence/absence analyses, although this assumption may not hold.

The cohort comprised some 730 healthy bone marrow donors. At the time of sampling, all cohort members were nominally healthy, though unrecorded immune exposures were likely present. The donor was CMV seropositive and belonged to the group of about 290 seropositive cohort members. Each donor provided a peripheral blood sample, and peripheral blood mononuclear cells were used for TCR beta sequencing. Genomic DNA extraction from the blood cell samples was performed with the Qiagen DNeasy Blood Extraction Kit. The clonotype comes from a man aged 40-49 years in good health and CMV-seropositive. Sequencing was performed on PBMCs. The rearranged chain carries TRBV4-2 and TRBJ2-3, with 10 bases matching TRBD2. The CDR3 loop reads CASSQDPSGRQASTDTQYF. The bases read TGTGCCAGCAGCCAAGATCCTAGCGGGAGACAAGCTAGCACAGATACGCAGTATTTT.